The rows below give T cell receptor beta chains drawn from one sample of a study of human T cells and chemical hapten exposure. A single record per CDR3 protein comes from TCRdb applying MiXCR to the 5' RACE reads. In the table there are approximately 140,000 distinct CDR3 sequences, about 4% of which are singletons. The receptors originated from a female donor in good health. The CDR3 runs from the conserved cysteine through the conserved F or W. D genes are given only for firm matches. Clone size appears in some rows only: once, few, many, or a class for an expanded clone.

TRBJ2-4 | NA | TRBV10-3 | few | CAISEPQSPQYF | TGTGCCATCAGTGAGCCCCAGTCACCCCAGTACTTC
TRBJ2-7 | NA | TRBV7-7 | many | CASSSLDSPSEQYF | TGTGCCAGCAGCTCCCTAGACAGTCCAAGCGAGCAGTACTTC
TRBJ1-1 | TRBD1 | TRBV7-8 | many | CASSHFRTGQGTEAFF | TGTGCCAGCAGCCATTTTCGGACAGGGCAAGGCACTGAAGCTTTCTTT
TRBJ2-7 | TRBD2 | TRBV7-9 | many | CASSLLAGGTYEQYF | TGTGCCAGCAGCCTCCTAGCGGGGGGTACCTACGAGCAGTACTTC
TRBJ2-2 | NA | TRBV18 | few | CASSGGRTNTGELFF | TGTGCCAGCTCCGGAGGACGGACGAACACCGGGGAGCTGTTTTTT
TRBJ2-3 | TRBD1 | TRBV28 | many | CASSRGQGGTDTQYF | TGTGCCAGCAGTCGGGGACAGGGTGGGACAGATACGCAGTATTTT
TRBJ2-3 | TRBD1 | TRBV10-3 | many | CAIKPGQVASDTQYF | TGTGCCATCAAACCGGGACAGGTGGCATCAGATACGCAGTATTTT
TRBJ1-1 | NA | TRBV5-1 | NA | CASSLDRGTTEAFF | TGCGCCAGCAGCTTGGATAGGGGGACCACTGAAGCTTTCTTT
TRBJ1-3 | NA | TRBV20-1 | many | CSARPPSGLSGNTIYF | TGCAGTGCTAGACCTCCTTCAGGGTTGTCTGGAAACACCATATATTTT
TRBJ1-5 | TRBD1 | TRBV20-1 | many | CSARKTGGAYQPQHF | TGCAGTGCTAGAAAAACAGGGGGTGCTTATCAGCCCCAGCATTTT
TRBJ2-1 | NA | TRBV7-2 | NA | CASSPIPGNEQFF | TGTGCCAGCAGCCCAATCCCAGGGAATGAGCAGTTCTTC
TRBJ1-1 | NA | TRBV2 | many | CASSSQGGTEAFF | TGTGCCAGCAGTTCGCAGGGCGGGACTGAAGCTTTCTTT
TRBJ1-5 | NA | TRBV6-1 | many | CASSLGAQPQHF | TGTGCCAGCAGCTTAGGGGCCCAGCCCCAGCATTTT
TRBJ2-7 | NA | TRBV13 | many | CASSLNGEQYF | TGTGCCAGCAGCTTAAATGGGGAGCAGTACTTC